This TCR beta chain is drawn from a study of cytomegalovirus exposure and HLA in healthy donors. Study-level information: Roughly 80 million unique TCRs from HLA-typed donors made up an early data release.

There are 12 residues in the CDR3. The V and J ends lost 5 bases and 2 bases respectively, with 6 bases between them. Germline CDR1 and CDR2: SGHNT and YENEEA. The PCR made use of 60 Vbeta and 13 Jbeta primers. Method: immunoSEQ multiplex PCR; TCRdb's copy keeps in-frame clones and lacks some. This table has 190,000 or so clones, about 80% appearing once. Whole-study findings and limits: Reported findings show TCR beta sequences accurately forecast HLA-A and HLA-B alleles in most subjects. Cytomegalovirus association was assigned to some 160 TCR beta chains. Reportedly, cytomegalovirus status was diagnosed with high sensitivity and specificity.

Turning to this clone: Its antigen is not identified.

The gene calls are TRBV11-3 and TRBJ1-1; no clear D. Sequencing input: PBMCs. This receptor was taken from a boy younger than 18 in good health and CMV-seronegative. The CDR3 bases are TGTGCCAGCAGCCTAATTAACACTGAAGCTTTCTTT. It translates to CASSLINTEAFF.